The 32 T cell receptor beta chains in this list originate from one sample, sequenced in a study of shared clonotypes between healthy human individuals. Naive-designated CD8 cells lacked CD45RO, were positively enriched for CCR7, and omitted terminally differentiated effector memory CD45RA+ cells. Data came from immunoSEQ multiplex PCR; TCRdb stores just in-frame clones and leaves some out. The profile covers around 700,000 clones, with 92% appearing a single time and about 24% taken by the ten largest. Source material: naive CD8+ T cells sorted from blood. Source of these receptors: a man aged 30 to 39 in good health.

This clone was found once. The rearrangement joins TRBV28 to TRBJ2-1, with 8 nucleotides matching TRBD1. J lost 4 bases, V lost 5 bases, and 10 bases had no gene match. CDR1 and CDR2 (germline): MDHEN, SYDVKM. The CDR3 spans 16 residues. This CDR3 reads CASSRRPGQVYNEQFF. CDR3 DNA: TGTGCCAGCAGTCGACGCCCGGGACAGGTGTACAATGAGCAGTTCTTC.

V is TRBV11-2 and J is TRBJ2-1; D call uncertain. Germline CDR1 reads SGHAT; CDR2 reads FQNNGV. Trimming stripped 1 base from V and 2 bases from J, with 9 bases between. The CDR3 has 15 residues. The CDR3 nucleotides read TGTGCCAGCAGCTTAGTTAATCTGCCCTACAATGAGCAGTTCTTC. Protein: CASSLVNLPYNEQFF.

The CDR3 DNA follows: TGCAGCGTTGATGTTTTGAATGAGCAGTTCTTC. Protein: CSVDVLNEQFF. V is TRBV29-1 and J is TRBJ2-1; D uncertain. The V end lost 3 bases, the J end lost 7 bases, and 7 bases lay between the germline ends. CDR1 SQVTM and CDR2 ANQGSEA come from the germline V gene. The CDR3 has 11 residues.

This chain connects TRBV5-5 to TRBJ2-7; 7 nucleotides agree with TRBD1. CDR3 size: 16 residues. With V trimmed by 3 bases and J by 4 bases, 13 bases remained unmatched. Per germline, CDR1 SGHKS and CDR2 YYEKEE (reference sequence). Here the CDR3 DNA reads TGTGCCAGCAGCTCCCCCGGTGGTAGGGACAGTTACGAGCAGTACTTC. Encoded protein: CASSSPGGRDSYEQYF.

J is TRBJ2-2 and V is TRBV7-9; the D is unclear. V lost 6 bases and J lost 6, with 11 bases in between. CDR3 length: 13 residues. CDR1 is SEHNR, CDR2 FQNEAQ, per germline (reference sequence). CDR3 in DNA: TGTGCCAGCAGTCGACCCACCGCCGGGGAGCTGTTTTTT. Amino acid sequence: CASSRPTAGELFF.

The rearrangement links TRBV19 to TRBJ2-1; possible D gene TRBD1, 6 bases. The V end was cut by 10 bases, the J end by 9 bases, with 13 bases between. CDR1 is LNHDA, CDR2 SQIVND, per germline (reference sequence). This CDR3 spans 11 amino acids. The CDR3, as DNA: TGTGCCACCCTATTAGGGGGTGAGCAGTTCTTC. It specifies CATLLGGEQFF.

J is TRBJ2-7 and V is TRBV7-6; 7 bases align to TRBD1. V gave up 2 bases and J gave up 2 bases; unmatched junction bases: 6. Germline loops: CDR1 SGHVS, CDR2 FNYEAQ. The CDR3 is 15 amino acids. The CDR3: CASSLRLGTAYEQYF. CDR3 bases: TGTGCCAGCAGCTTACGTTTAGGGACAGCCTACGAGCAGTACTTC.

This clone was found once. The CDR3 sequence: CASSSRPGQVGQETQYF. CDR3 nucleotides: TGTGCCAGCAGCTCGCGGCCGGGACAGGTCGGACAAGAGACCCAGTACTTC. The chain recombines TRBV4-2 with TRBJ2-5; 8 positions agree with TRBD1. This CDR3 has 17 amino acids. J lost 2 bases, V lost 5 bases, and 13 bases had no gene match. Per germline, CDR1 LGHNA and CDR2 YNFKEQ.

The chain recombines TRBV10-3 with TRBJ1-2; no clear D. The germline V and J ends were trimmed by 6 bases and 1 base, with 3 bases remaining between them. This CDR3 spans 11 amino acids. Per the germline V gene, CDR1 is ENHRY and CDR2 is SYGVKD. The CDR3 loop reads CAIRSNYGYTF. CDR3 DNA: TGTGCCATCAGGAGTAACTATGGCTACACCTTC.

The chain carries TRBV25-1 and TRBJ2-7; D is unresolved. CDR3 length: 14 amino acids. From germline, CDR1 is MGHDK and CDR2 SYGVNS. Trimming removed 1 base at V and 0 bases at J, with 7 bases between. CDR3 coding DNA: TGTGCCAGCAGTGAATCAACGTTCTCCTACGAGCAGTACTTC. Encoded protein: CASSESTFSYEQYF.

This clone was observed a handful of times. Within the sample, other DNA sequences also encode this same CDR3. The V call is TRBV6-1, the J call TRBJ2-7; perhaps TRBD1 as D (5 bases). Trimming removed 7 bases from V and 3 bases from J, with 7 bases in between. The CDR3 loop spans 11 amino acids. Germline V CDR1 and CDR2: MNHNS, SASEGT. The CDR3 coding sequence is TGTGCCAGCACTGACAGCTACGAGCAGTACTTC. Its protein is CASTDSYEQYF.

This rearrangement joins TRBV2 to TRBJ2-1, with D possibly matching TRBD1 (5 bases). Germline V lookup: CDR1 SNHLY, CDR2 FYNNEI. Trimming took 7 bases from V and 6 from J, leaving 7 bases between them. The CDR3 contains 11 residues. The CDR3 sequence is CASMTVNEQFF. DNA of the CDR3: TGTGCCAGCATGACAGTCAATGAGCAGTTCTTC.

This clone was observed a single time. The chain has TRBV28 and TRBJ2-2, with D maybe TRBD1 (6 bases). V lost 3 bases, J lost 0 bases, and 8 bases lay in between. The germline V gene encodes CDR1 MDHEN and CDR2 SYDVKM. The CDR3 is made up of 15 amino acids. CDR3 sequence (DNA): TGTGCCAGCAGTTTGCCAGGGGCGAACACCGGGGAGCTGTTTTTT. This translates into CASSLPGANTGELFF.

The rearrangement uses TRBV6-6 and TRBJ2-2, with D possibly TRBD1 on 6 matching bases. The CDR3 length is 16 residues. Trimming pared 4 bases from V and 0 bases from J, leaving 12 bases between. Germline V gene sequence: CDR1 MNHNY, CDR2 SVGAGI (reference sequence). This CDR3 reads CASSLPGQTNTGELFF. Here the CDR3 DNA reads TGTGCCAGCAGTTTACCGGGACAAACGAACACCGGGGAGCTGTTTTTT.

This sequence joins TRBV25-1 and TRBJ1-2; a weak D match, TRBD1 (5 bases). V lost 10 bases and J lost 6, with 15 bases in between. In germline, CDR1 is MGHDK, CDR2 SYGVNS. CDR3 length equals 12 residues. CDR3 DNA sequence: TGTGCCACCGAGGGAGGCAGGGATGGCTACACCTTC. Translation gives CATEGGRDGYTF.

This chain links TRBV5-5 with TRBJ2-2; 7 nucleotides line up with TRBD1. CDR1 SGHKS and CDR2 YYEKEE come from the germline V gene (reference sequence). V gave up 0 bases and J gave up 0 bases; unmatched junction bases: 5. The CDR3 loop spans 17 amino acids. CDR3 region: CASSLEGGGANTGELFF. The CDR3 coding sequence is TGTGCCAGCAGCTTGGAAGGGGGCGGAGCGAACACCGGGGAGCTGTTTTTT.

The genes are TRBV5-6 and TRBJ2-5; TRBD2 matches 9 bases. The junction had 11 bases not matched to a gene; V was cut back by 1 base and J by 4 bases. This CDR3 is built from 17 residues. Germline-derived CDR1 and CDR2 are SGHDT and YYEEEE. The CDR3 bases are TGTGCCAGCAGCTTGAGGGAGGCATTAGCGGGAGCAGAGACCCAGTACTTC. Translated: CASSLREALAGAETQYF.

V usage is TRBV7-8 and J usage is TRBJ2-7; D gene ambiguous. The CDR3 runs to 13 residues. Per germline, CDR1 SGHVS and CDR2 FQNEAQ. Trimming cost V 11 bases and J 3 bases, with 17 bases left between them. The CDR3 reads CAVRKTDHYEQYF. Written as DNA, the CDR3 is TGTGCCGTACGAAAGACGGATCACTACGAGCAGTACTTC.

A word on this clone: The sample carries other DNA sequences with the same CDR3. The V gene is TRBV29-1, the J gene TRBJ2-1; 7 bases fit TRBD2. The germline gives CDR1 SQVTM, CDR2 ANQGSEA. The CDR3 spans 14 residues. V shed 3 bases, J shed 1 base, and the junction held 3 bases outside the gene matches. The CDR3 sequence is CSVDGGRSYNEQFF. Written as DNA, the CDR3 is TGCAGCGTTGACGGCGGGAGATCCTACAATGAGCAGTTCTTC.

The sample holds a few counts of this clone. Other DNA sequences from this sample encode an identical CDR3 as well. J is TRBJ2-3 and V is TRBV7-9; unclear D gene. CDR3 length: 11 amino acids. Trimming stripped 3 bases from V and 4 bases from J, with 2 bases between. CDR1 is SEHNR and CDR2 is FQNEAQ in the germline V gene (reference sequence). This CDR3 reads CASSFPDTQYF. CDR3 nucleotides: TGTGCCAGCAGCTTCCCAGATACGCAGTATTTT. The full variable domain, its missing parts supplied by reference TRBV7-9 and TRBJ2-3, is DTGVSQNPRHKITKRGQNVTFRCDPISEHNRLYWYRQTLGQGPEFLTYFQNEAQLEKSRLLSDRFSAERPKGSFSTLEIQRTEQGDSAMYLCASSFPDTQYFGPGTRLTVL.

Written as DNA, the CDR3 is TGCGCCAGCAGCTCTACTAGCGGGAGGGCGTATGAGCAGTTCTTC. Encoded protein: CASSSTSGRAYEQFF. The chain employs TRBV5-1 and TRBJ2-1; 13 nucleotides match TRBD2. The CDR3 runs to 15 residues. J lost 8 bases, V lost 3 bases, and 5 bases had no gene match. Germline CDR1 SGHRS, CDR2 YFSETQ.

This clone came up once. This chain joins TRBV7-3 and TRBJ2-1; D is perhaps TRBD2 (5 bases). This CDR3 is 14 amino acids long. In germline, CDR1 is SGHTA, CDR2 FQGTGA. Trimming pared 0 bases from V and 9 bases from J, leaving 12 bases between. For the CDR3, the DNA is TGTGCCAGCAGCTTAACGCCCAGTGCGGGTGAGCAGTTCTTC. This sequence encodes CASSLTPSAGEQFF.

The chain uses TRBV5-5 and TRBJ1-1; TRBD1 is a possible D gene (6 bases). Germline loops: CDR1 SGHKS, CDR2 YYEKEE (reference sequence). Trimming cost V 0 bases and J 0 bases, with 15 bases left between them. The CDR3 has 17 residues. This CDR3 reads CASSLEFRGVLNTEAFF. DNA for the CDR3: TGTGCCAGCAGCTTGGAGTTTAGGGGGGTTTTGAACACTGAAGCTTTCTTT.

V usage is TRBV7-9 and J usage is TRBJ2-3; D is unresolved. CDR1 and CDR2 from the germline V gene are SEHNR and FQNEAQ (reference sequence). The CDR3 has 16 amino acids. Trimming removed 5 bases from V and 2 bases from J, with 17 bases in between. DNA for the CDR3: TGTGCCAGCAGCCCTGGACCGTTTTCTTTCACAGATACGCAGTATTTT. Translating it yields CASSPGPFSFTDTQYF.

The chain is built from TRBV27 and TRBJ2-1; either TRBD1 or TRBD2 may supply D (5 bases each). V was shortened by 3 bases and J by 5 bases, with 11 bases between the two germline ends. CDR3 size: 14 residues. Looked up from germline, CDR1 is MNHEY and CDR2 is SMNVEV (reference sequence). CDR3 coding DNA: TGTGCCAGCAGTTTTTCCGGGGCCCACAATGAGCAGTTCTTC. Its protein is CASSFSGAHNEQFF.

The J gene is TRBJ2-1, the V gene TRBV7-9, with D possibly TRBD1 on 7 matching bases. CDR3 length equals 15 residues. CDR1 and CDR2 (germline): SEHNR, FQNEAQ (reference sequence). V was cut by 5 bases and J by 8 bases, with 19 bases left in between. The CDR3 spells CASSPPGGGHDEQFF. CDR3 nucleotide sequence: TGTGCCAGCAGCCCCCCAGGGGGAGGCCACGATGAGCAGTTCTTC. Variable domain in full (rest from reference TRBV7-9 and TRBJ2-1): DTGVSQNPRHKITKRGQNVTFRCDPISEHNRLYWYRQTLGQGPEFLTYFQNEAQLEKSRLLSDRFSAERPKGSFSTLEIQRTEQGDSAMYLCASSPPGGGHDEQFFGPGTRLTVL.

V is TRBV7-9 and J is TRBJ2-3; 9 positions agree with TRBD2. The germline V gene encodes CDR1 SEHNR and CDR2 FQNEAQ (reference sequence). There are 16 residues in the CDR3. V was clipped by 5 bases and J by 0 bases; unmatched bases: 6. DNA of the CDR3: TGTGCCAGCAGCCCTCCAACTAGCGGGAGCACAGATACGCAGTATTTT. It encodes CASSPPTSGSTDTQYF.

This chain uses TRBV29-1 with TRBJ2-7; TRBD1 agrees at 9 bases. Germline values: CDR1 SQVTM, CDR2 ANQGSEA. Trimming removed 0 bases from V and 10 bases from J; junction bases left unmatched: 16. The CDR3 sequence is 16 residues long. CDR3 nucleotides: TGCAGCGTTGAAGAGGGGGGCGCCGGGACAGGGTTTTATCAGTACTTC. Its translation: CSVEEGGAGTGFYQYF.

The chain joins TRBV25-1 to TRBJ2-7; maybe TRBD2 (5 bases). Germline V CDR1 and CDR2: MGHDK, SYGVNS. This CDR3 contains 13 residues. Trimming removed 2 bases at V and 0 bases at J, with 5 bases between. CDR3 DNA sequence: TGTGCCAGCAGTGAAGGGAGCTCCTACGAGCAGTACTTC. Translating gives CASSEGSSYEQYF.

This clone was counted a single time. V usage is TRBV20-1 and J usage is TRBJ2-1, with unresolved D. V was cut by 5 bases and J by 3 bases, with 2 bases left in between. The CDR3 sequence is 10 residues long. Germline V gene sequence: CDR1 DFQATT, CDR2 SNEGSKA (reference sequence). The CDR3 loop is CSAYYNEQFF. In DNA, the CDR3 is TGCAGTGCTTACTACAATGAGCAGTTCTTC.

This rearrangement joins TRBV7-9 to TRBJ2-5, with D perhaps TRBD1 (6 bases). The V gene lost 5 bases and the J gene lost 3 bases, with 19 bases spanning the gap. The CDR3 covers 16 residues. Germline lookup yields CDR1 SEHNR and CDR2 FQNEAQ (reference sequence). This CDR3 reads CASSEDSFVKKETQYF. For the CDR3, the DNA is TGTGCCAGCAGCGAGGACAGCTTTGTTAAAAAAGAGACCCAGTACTTC. Variable domain in full (rest from reference TRBV7-9 and TRBJ2-5): DTGVSQNPRHKITKRGQNVTFRCDPISEHNRLYWYRQTLGQGPEFLTYFQNEAQLEKSRLLSDRFSAERPKGSFSTLEIQRTEQGDSAMYLCASSEDSFVKKETQYFGPGTRLLVL.

Only one count was recorded for this clone. The chain combines TRBV11-2 with TRBJ1-2; possible D gene TRBD1, 5 bases. The CDR3 contains 15 residues. Trimming pared 3 bases from V and 4 bases from J, leaving 15 bases between. The germline V gene has CDR1 SGHAT and CDR2 FQNNGV. The CDR3 DNA reads TGTGCCAGCAGCTTGGCGGGGGGTTATGTCTATGGCTACACCTTC. It specifies CASSLAGGYVYGYTF. Together with reference TRBV11-2 and TRBJ1-2, the CDR3 gives the full variable domain: EAGVAQSPRYKIIEKRQSVAFWCNPISGHATLYWYQQILGQGPKLLIQFQNNGVVDDSQLPKDRFSAERLKGVDSTLKIQPAKLEDSAVYLCASSLAGGYVYGYTFGSGTRLTVV.